The clone carrying this T cell receptor beta chain appeared many times. The antigen remains undetermined. V gave up 5 bases and J gave up 4 bases, with 7 bases separating them. Germline V gene data show CDR1 as DFQATT and CDR2 as SNEGSKA (reference sequence). The CDR3 runs to 11 residues. This entry belongs to a study of CD8 T cells in ankylosing spondylitis. Study findings and constraints: Ankylosing spondylitis blood appeared to carry a characteristic TCR beta motif of roughly 8 highly homologous variants. Within matched ankylosing spondylitis synovial fluid, disease-linked clones were reportedly significantly enriched.

TCRdb re-analysed the 5' RACE reads in MiXCR, keeping a single row per CDR3 protein. The sample includes about 69,000 distinct CDR3 sequences, approximately 5.3% of them seen just once. The sequenced sample consisted of blood, either unsorted or a sorted T cell fraction (not recorded which). The receptor comes from a male donor with ankylosing spondylitis or in good health (not recorded which). The chain has TRBV20-1 and TRBJ2-3; D may be TRBD1 or TRBD2 (5 bases each). Here the CDR3 DNA reads TGCAGTGCTGGGGGTTCAGATACGCAGTATTTT. Translation gives CSAGGSDTQYF.